This T cell receptor beta chain was sequenced during a study of cytomegalovirus exposure and HLA in healthy donors (dated by TCRdb to 2017 to 2019). With regard to the full study: The roughly 700 repertoires of the first cohort and the roughly 120 validation repertoires were produced on the same platform, according to a later analysis. The study was designed to test whether signatures of past pathogen exposure could be identified by cataloging public T cell receptors. In addition to the first cohort of 500 to 850 subjects, a separate validation cohort of 130 or so different subjects was used. To predict cytomegalovirus infection status, the study brought together high-throughput TCR immunosequencing, statistical association of individual TCRs with disease status, and machine learning.

The paper as a whole reports these results and caveats: Subsequent analysis determined that TCRs grouped into clusters in the first cohort also showed a tendency toward co-occurrence across the 90 to 150 validation repertoires, and 94% of cluster scores exceeded 0. A later analysis lacked HLA typing for the validation cohort, so it scored co-occurrence in that cohort across all 130 or so repertoires. In vitro tests confirmed that three of the cytomegalovirus-associated TCR beta chains recognize cytomegalovirus antigens. The study gave a list of 150 to 200 TCR beta chains associated with cytomegalovirus. According to the authors, the approach could potentially be generalized to other disease states and immunological phenotypes. Across donors, most TCR sequences were observed very rarely, whereas some public TCRs were present in many individuals. The classifier was reported to diagnose cytomegalovirus status with high specificity and sensitivity in both the original cohort and the validation cohort.

The CDR1 and CDR2 encoded by the germline V gene (reference sequence) are SEHNR and FQNEAQ. The CDR3 goes from the cysteine to the phenylalanine over 15 residues. The sequence is cut down to CDR3 DNA, 45 bases in frame from base 1. At the junction V is shortened by 5 bases and J by 8 bases; bases outside the gene matches: 11. The library was generated by the immunoSEQ multiplex PCR assay. The paper's data handling went like this. A statistical classification framework was built for diagnosing cytomegalovirus status from the catalog of TCR beta chain sequences. TCRdb stores this immuneACCESS table with in-frame sequences only. Part of the clones is absent; in the studies checked, under half of the shortfall reflects unresolved V genes, and no reason is known for the rest. V and J calls and clone size are as listed in that table; D and trimming were resolved from the DNA. The sample records roughly 140,000 clones, around 86% of which are singletons. Of the sample, around 10% is held by the ten largest clones.

About this clone itself: Its antigen target is currently unknown. No base-level quality is on record; no much larger clone is a single base apart.

Separate from the approximately 700-subject first cohort, the validation cohort of roughly 120 subjects was the group to which the donors belonged. The receptor comes from a man aged 18 to 35 in good health and CMV-seropositive. The specimen was PBMCs. The V gene is TRBV7-9 and the J gene is TRBJ1-2; 10 central bases correspond to TRBD1. In nucleotides, the sequence is TGTGCCAGCAGCCGAGGGACAGGGGATGAAGGAGGCTACACCTTC. It codes for CASSRGTGDEGGYTF.